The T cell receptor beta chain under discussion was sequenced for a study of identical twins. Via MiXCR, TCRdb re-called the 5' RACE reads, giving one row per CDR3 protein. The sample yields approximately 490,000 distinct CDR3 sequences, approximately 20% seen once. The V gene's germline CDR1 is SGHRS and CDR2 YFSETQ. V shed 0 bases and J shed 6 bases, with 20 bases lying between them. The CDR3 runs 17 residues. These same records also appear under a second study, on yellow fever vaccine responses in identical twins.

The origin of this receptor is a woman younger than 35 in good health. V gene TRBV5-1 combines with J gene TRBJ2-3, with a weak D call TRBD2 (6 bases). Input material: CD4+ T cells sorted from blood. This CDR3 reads CASSLAPLGGAGDTQYF. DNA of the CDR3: TGCGCCAGCAGCTTGGCACCTCTAGGAGGGGCTGGGGATACGCAGTATTTT.